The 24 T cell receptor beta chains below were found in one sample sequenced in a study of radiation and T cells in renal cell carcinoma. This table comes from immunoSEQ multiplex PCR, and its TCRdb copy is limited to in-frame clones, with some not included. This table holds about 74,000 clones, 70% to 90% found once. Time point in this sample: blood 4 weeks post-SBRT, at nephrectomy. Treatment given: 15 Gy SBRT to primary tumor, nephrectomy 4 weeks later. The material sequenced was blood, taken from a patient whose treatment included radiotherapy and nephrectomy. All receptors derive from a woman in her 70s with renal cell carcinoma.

The DNA of the CDR3 is TGTGCCAGCAGCCCGGACGGAGCTAACTATGGCTACACCTTC. Its protein is CASSPDGANYGYTF. V and J are TRBV28 and TRBJ1-2; no clear D. This CDR3 has 14 amino acids. V was pared by 6 bases and J by 0 bases, with 11 bases between. CDR1 MDHEN and CDR2 SYDVKM come from the germline V gene.

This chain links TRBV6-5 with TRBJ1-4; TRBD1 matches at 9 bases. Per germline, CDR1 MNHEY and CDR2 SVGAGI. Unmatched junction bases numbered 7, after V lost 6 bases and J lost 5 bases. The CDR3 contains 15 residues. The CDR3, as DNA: TGTGCCAGCAGAGGGACAGGGAAGGGGAATGAAAAACTGTTTTTT. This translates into CASRGTGKGNEKLFF.

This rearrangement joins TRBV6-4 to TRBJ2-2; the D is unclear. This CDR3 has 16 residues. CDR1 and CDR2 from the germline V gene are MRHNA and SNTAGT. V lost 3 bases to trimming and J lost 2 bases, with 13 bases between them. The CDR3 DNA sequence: TGTGCCAGCAGTGATTCAGCCCAAGCTAACACCGGGGAGCTGTTTTTT. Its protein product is CASSDSAQANTGELFF.

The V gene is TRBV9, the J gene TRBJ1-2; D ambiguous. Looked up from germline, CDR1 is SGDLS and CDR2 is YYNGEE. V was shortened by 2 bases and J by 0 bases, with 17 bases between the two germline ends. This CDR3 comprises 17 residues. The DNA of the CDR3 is TGTGCCAGCAGCGTTGGGTCAGCCCCTCCCCCTAACTATGGCTACACCTTC. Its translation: CASSVGSAPPPNYGYTF. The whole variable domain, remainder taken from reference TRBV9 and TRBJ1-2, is DSGVTQTPKHLITATGQRVTLRCSPRSGDLSVYWYQQSLDQGLQFLIQYYNGEERAKGNILERFSAQQFPDLHSELNLSSLELGDSALYFCASSVGSAPPPNYGYTFGSGTRLTVV.

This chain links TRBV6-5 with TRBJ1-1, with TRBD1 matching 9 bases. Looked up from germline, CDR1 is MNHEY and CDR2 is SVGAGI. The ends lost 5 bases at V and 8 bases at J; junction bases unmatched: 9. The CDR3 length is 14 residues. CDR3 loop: CASSGHRGRMEAFF. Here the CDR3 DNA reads TGTGCCAGCAGTGGACACAGGGGGCGTATGGAAGCTTTCTTT.

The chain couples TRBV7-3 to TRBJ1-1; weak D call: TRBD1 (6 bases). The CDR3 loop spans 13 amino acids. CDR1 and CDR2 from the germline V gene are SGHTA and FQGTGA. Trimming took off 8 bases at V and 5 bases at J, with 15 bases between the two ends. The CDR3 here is CASGPRGGTEAFF. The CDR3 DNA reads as TGTGCCAGCGGACCCAGGGGAGGGACTGAAGCTTTCTTT.

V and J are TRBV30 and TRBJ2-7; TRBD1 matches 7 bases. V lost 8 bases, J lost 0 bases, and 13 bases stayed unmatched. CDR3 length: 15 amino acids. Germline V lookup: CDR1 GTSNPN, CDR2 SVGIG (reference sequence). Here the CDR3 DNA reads TGTGCCGGGACAATCAGGGACAGATTCTCCTACGAGCAGTACTTC. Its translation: CAGTIRDRFSYEQYF.

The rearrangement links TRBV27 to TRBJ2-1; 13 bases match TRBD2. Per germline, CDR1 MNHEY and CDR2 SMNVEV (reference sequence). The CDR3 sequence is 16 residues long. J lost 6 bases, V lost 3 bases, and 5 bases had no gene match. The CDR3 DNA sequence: TGTGCCAGCAGTTTCGTTACTAGCGGGGGGGTCAATGAGCAGTTCTTC. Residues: CASSFVTSGGVNEQFF.

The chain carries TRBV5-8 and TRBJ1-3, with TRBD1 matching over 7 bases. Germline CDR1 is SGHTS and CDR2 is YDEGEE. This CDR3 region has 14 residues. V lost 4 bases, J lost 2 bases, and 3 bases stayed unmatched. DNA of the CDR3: TGTGCCAGCAGCGTAACAGGGGCTGGAAACACCATATATTTT. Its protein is CASSVTGAGNTIYF.

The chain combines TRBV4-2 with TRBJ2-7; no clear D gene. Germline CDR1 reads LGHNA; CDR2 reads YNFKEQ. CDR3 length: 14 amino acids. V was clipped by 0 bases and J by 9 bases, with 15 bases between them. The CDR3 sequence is CASSQDPLPPGQYF. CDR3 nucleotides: TGTGCCAGCAGCCAAGATCCCCTACCACCAGGGCAGTACTTC.

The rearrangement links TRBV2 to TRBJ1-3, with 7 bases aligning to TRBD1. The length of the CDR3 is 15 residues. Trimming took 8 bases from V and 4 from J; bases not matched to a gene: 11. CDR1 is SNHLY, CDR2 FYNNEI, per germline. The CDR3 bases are TGTGCCAGCGGCTCGACAGGGATGGGGGGAAACACCATATATTTT. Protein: CASGSTGMGGNTIYF.

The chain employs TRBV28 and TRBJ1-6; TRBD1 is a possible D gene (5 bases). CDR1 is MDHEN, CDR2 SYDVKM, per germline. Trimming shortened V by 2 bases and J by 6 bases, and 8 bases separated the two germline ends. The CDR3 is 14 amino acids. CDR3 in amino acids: CASSLQGVNSPLHF. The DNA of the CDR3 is TGTGCCAGCAGTTTACAGGGTGTTAATTCACCCCTCCACTTT.

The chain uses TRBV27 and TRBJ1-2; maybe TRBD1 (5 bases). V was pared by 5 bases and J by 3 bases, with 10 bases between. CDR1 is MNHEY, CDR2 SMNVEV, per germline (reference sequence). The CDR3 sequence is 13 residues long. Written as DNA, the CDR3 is TGTGCCAGCAGTACCACAGGCTACTATGGCTACACCTTC. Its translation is CASSTTGYYGYTF.

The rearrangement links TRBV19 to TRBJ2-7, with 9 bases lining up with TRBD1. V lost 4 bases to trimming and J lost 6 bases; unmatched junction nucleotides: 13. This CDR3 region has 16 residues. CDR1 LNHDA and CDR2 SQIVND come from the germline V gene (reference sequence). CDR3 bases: TGTGCCAGTAGTACAACTAACAGGGGGCCTTTCGGCGAGCAGTACTTC. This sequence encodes CASSTTNRGPFGEQYF.

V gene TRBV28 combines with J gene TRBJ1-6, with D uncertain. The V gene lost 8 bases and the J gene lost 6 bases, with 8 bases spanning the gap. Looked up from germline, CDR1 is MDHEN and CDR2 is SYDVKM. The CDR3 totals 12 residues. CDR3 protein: CASGSPNSPLHF. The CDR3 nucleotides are TGTGCCAGCGGAAGCCCTAATTCACCCCTCCACTTT. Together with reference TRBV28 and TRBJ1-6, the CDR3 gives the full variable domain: DVKVTQSSRYLVKRTGEKVFLECVQDMDHENMFWYRQDPGLGLRLIYFSYDVKMKEKGDIPEGYSVSREKKERFSLILESASTNQTSMYLCASGSPNSPLHFGNGTRLTVT.

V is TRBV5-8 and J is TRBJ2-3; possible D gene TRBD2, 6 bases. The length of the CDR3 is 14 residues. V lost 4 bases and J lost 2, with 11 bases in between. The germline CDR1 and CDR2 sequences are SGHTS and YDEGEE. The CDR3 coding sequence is TGTGCCAGCAGCCCGGACTACCACACAGATACGCAGTATTTT. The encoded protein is CASSPDYHTDTQYF.

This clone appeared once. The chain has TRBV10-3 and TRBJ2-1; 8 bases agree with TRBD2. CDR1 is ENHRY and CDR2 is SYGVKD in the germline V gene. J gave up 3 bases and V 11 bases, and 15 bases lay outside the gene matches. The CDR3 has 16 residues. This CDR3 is CAATPGGAGDYNEQFF. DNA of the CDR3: TGTGCCGCCACCCCCGGGGGGGCAGGGGACTACAATGAGCAGTTCTTC.

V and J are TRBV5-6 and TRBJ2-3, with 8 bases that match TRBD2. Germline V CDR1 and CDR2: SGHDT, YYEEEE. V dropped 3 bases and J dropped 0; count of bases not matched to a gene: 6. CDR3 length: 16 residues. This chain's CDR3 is CASSSGTSRSTDTQYF. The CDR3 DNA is TGTGCCAGCAGCTCCGGGACTAGTAGGAGCACAGATACGCAGTATTTT.

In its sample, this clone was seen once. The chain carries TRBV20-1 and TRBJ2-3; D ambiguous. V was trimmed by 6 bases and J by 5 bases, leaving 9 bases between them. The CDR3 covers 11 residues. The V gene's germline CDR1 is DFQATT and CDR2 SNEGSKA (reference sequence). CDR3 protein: CSALLGDTQYF. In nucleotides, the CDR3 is TGCAGTGCCCTCTTGGGAGATACGCAGTATTTT.

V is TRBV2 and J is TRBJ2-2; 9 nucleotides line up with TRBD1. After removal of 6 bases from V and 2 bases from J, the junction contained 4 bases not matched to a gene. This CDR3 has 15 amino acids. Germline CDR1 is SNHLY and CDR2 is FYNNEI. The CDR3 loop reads CASRGTGRNTGELFF. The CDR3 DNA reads TGTGCCAGCAGGGGGACAGGGCGCAACACCGGGGAGCTGTTTTTT.

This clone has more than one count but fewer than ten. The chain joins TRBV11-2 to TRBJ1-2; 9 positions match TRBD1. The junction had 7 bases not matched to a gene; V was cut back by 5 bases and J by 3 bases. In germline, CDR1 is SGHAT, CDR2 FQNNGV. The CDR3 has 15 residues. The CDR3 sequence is CASSPPGQGHYGYTF. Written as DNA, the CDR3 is TGTGCCAGCAGCCCCCCGGGACAGGGCCACTATGGCTACACCTTC. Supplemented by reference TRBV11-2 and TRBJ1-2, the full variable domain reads EAGVAQSPRYKIIEKRQSVAFWCNPISGHATLYWYQQILGQGPKLLIQFQNNGVVDDSQLPKDRFSAERLKGVDSTLKIQPAKLEDSAVYLCASSPPGQGHYGYTFGSGTRLTVV.

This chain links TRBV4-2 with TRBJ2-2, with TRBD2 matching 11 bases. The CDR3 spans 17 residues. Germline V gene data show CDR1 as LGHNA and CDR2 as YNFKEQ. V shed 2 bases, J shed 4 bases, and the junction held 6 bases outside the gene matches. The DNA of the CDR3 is TGTGCCAGCAGCCAATCTAGCGGGGGGCCGGGCACCGGGGAGCTGTTTTTT. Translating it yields CASSQSSGGPGTGELFF.

The chain's CDR3 is CASGGHPGQPQHF. In DNA, the CDR3 is TGTGCCAGCGGGGGGCATCCAGGTCAGCCCCAGCATTTT. The rearrangement links TRBV19 to TRBJ1-5; weak D call: TRBD1 (6 bases). Germline assignment: CDR1 LNHDA and CDR2 SQIVND (reference sequence). This CDR3 region has 13 residues. Deletions cut 9 bases from V and 6 bases from J, with 15 bases between. The full variable domain, its missing parts supplied by reference TRBV19 and TRBJ1-5, is DGGITQSPKYLFRKEGQNVTLSCEQNLNHDAMYWYRQDPGQGLRLIYYSQIVNDFQKGDIAEGYSVSREKKESFPLTVTSAQKNPTAFYLCASGGHPGQPQHFGDGTRLSIL.

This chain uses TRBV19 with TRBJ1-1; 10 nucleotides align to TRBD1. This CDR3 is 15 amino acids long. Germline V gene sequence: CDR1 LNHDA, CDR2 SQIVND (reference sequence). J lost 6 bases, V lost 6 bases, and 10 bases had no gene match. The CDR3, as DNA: TGTGCCAGTAGGCCGGGACAGGGGTATTTCGCTGAAGCTTTCTTT. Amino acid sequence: CASRPGQGYFAEAFF.